The rows below give T cell receptor beta chains drawn from one sample of a study of T cell responses to AZD1222 COVID-19 vaccine. Measured with immunoSEQ multiplex PCR; TCRdb has only the in-frame clones, and not every one. The sample includes about 55,000 clones, roughly nine tenths seen only once; the top ten take approximately 4.1%. The sample consisted of peripheral blood, taken on day 0 of AZD1222 vaccination. These receptors all stem from an adult in good health. Both conserved end residues are part of each CDR3. A D gene is named only where the DNA matches it firmly. Clone size is not always given. Where it is, it says once, few, many or a class for expanded clones.

j_call d_call clone_size v_call cdr3_aa cdr3_nt
TRBJ1-3 NA NA TRBV19 CASSKRGSGNTIYF TGTGCCAGTAGTAAGCGTGGCTCTGGAAACACCATATATTTT
TRBJ2-7 NA NA TRBV27 CASNSDRSYEQYF TGTGCCAGCAATTCGGACCGCTCCTACGAGCAGTACTTC
TRBJ2-7 NA once TRBV7-6 CASSLGGPGASYEQYF TGTGCCAGCAGCTTAGGGGGGCCGGGGGCCTCCTACGAGCAGTACTTC
TRBJ2-7 TRBD1 NA TRBV25-1 CASSETGTRHEQYF TGTGCCAGCAGCGAGACAGGGACGAGGCACGAGCAGTACTTC
TRBJ2-7 NA NA TRBV4-2 CASRLNRDGPYEQYF TGTGCCAGCAGACTAAACCGGGACGGACCCTACGAGCAGTACTTC
TRBJ1-2 NA NA TRBV7-2 CASSLAGGGNGYTF TGTGCCAGCAGCTTAGCGGGGGGAGGGAATGGCTACACCTTC
TRBJ1-3 NA NA TRBV11-2 CASSLTGFSGNTIYF TGTGCCAGCAGTCTCACAGGTTTCTCTGGAAACACCATATATTTT
TRBJ1-1 NA NA TRBV6-2/TRBV6-3 CASSSNTEAFF TGTGCCAGCAGTTCTAACACTGAAGCTTTCTTT
TRBJ1-2 NA NA TRBV3-1/TRBV3-2 CASSQERYWGAYGYTF TGTGCCAGCAGCCAAGAGCGATATTGGGGAGCCTATGGCTACACCTTC
TRBJ1-5 NA NA TRBV30 CAWSVRSRAGQPQHF TGTGCCTGGAGTGTAAGGTCAAGGGCTGGTCAGCCCCAGCATTTT
TRBJ1-1 TRBD1 NA TRBV28 CASKPGGTGGKAFF TGTGCCAGCAAACCCGGGGGGACAGGGGGTAAAGCTTTCTTT
TRBJ2-5 NA NA TRBV7-9 CATGRTTQETQYF TGTGCCACGGGCAGGACCACCCAAGAGACCCAGTACTTC
TRBJ2-7 NA NA TRBV7-2 CAARVEGTYEQYF TGTGCCGCTAGAGTTGAGGGCACCTACGAGCAGTACTTC
TRBJ1-1 TRBD1 few TRBV9 CASSASRGGAEAFF TGTGCCAGCAGCGCGAGCAGGGGGGGAGCTGAAGCTTTCTTT
TRBJ2-1 TRBD1 NA TRBV7-6 CASSPGQGRSAEQFF TGTGCCAGCAGCCCCGGACAGGGCAGGTCCGCCGAGCAGTTCTTC
TRBJ2-1 NA NA TRBV13 CASSRNRVHEQFF TGTGCCAGCAGCCGCAACAGGGTTCATGAGCAGTTCTTC
TRBJ2-2 TRBD2 NA TRBV19 CASSITSGGSTGELFF TGTGCCAGTAGTATCACCAGCGGGGGATCGACCGGGGAGCTGTTTTTT
TRBJ1-3 NA once TRBV2 CASRIDSGNTIYF TGTGCCAGCAGAATAGACTCTGGAAACACCATATATTTT
TRBJ2-2 NA NA TRBV4-1 CASSQAENTGELFF TGCGCCAGCAGCCAAGCGGAAAACACCGGGGAGCTGTTTTTT
TRBJ2-1 TRBD1 NA TRBV18 CASSPTPDRGYNEQFF TGTGCCAGCTCACCCACACCGGACAGGGGCTACAATGAGCAGTTCTTC
TRBJ2-1 TRBD2 NA TRBV7-8 CASSTRWSGGSWNEQFF TGTGCCAGCAGCACGCGTTGGAGCGGGGGTTCCTGGAATGAGCAGTTCTTC
TRBJ1-5 TRBD1 NA TRBV27 CASSFSTGGNQPQHF TGTGCCAGCAGTTTTTCGACAGGGGGCAATCAGCCCCAGCATTTT
TRBJ1-3 TRBD1 NA TRBV7-8 CASSWDRFYSGNTIYF TGTGCCAGCAGCTGGGACAGGTTCTACTCTGGAAACACCATATATTTT
TRBJ1-6 NA NA TRBV6-5 CASSFRSSYNSPLHF TGTGCCAGCAGTTTCCGGAGCTCCTATAATTCACCCCTCCACTTT
TRBJ2-3 TRBD1 NA TRBV5-1 CASSLVGQGRTDTQYF TGCGCCAGCAGCTTGGTGGGACAGGGGAGGACAGATACGCAGTATTTT
TRBJ1-6 TRBD1 NA TRBV5-1 CASRPDLQGSNSPLHF TGCGCCAGCAGACCCGACCTACAGGGGAGTAATTCACCCCTCCACTTT
TRBJ1-5 TRBD1 NA TRBV7-9 CASSSGTGEYSNQPQHF TGTGCCAGCAGTTCCGGGACAGGGGAATATAGCAATCAGCCCCAGCATTTT
TRBJ2-7 TRBD1 NA TRBV19 CASSSRTGVDSYEQYF TGTGCCAGTAGTTCCAGGACAGGGGTGGATTCCTACGAGCAGTACTTC
TRBJ1-2 NA once TRBV5-6 CASSLGTLNYGYTF TGTGCCAGCAGCTTGGGGACTTTAAACTATGGCTACACCTTC
TRBJ1-5 NA NA TRBV27 CASSLGMDQPQHF TGTGCCAGCAGTTTAGGGATGGATCAGCCCCAGCATTTT
TRBJ1-5 TRBD1 NA TRBV6-5 CASRGQGASQPQHF TGTGCCAGCAGAGGACAGGGGGCGAGTCAGCCCCAGCATTTT
TRBJ2-2 TRBD1 NA TRBV18 CASSGQGALSTGELFF TGTGCCAGCTCGGGTCAGGGGGCGCTGAGCACCGGGGAGCTGTTTTTT
TRBJ1-5 NA NA TRBV2 CASRSTQGTQPQHF TGTGCCAGCAGGTCTACCCAGGGTACGCAGCCCCAGCATTTT
TRBJ2-3 TRBD2 NA TRBV7-8 CASSQRPSGGIDTQYF TGTGCCAGCAGCCAAAGACCTAGCGGGGGAATAGATACGCAGTATTTT
TRBJ1-3 TRBD1 NA TRBV18 CASSPDRVLSGNTIYF TGTGCCAGCTCACCCGACAGGGTTTTAAGTGGAAACACCATATATTTT
TRBJ2-3 TRBD1 NA TRBV2 CASSEPGQGSTDTQYF TGTGCCAGCAGTGAACCGGGACAGGGTAGCACAGATACGCAGTATTTT
TRBJ2-7 TRBD2 NA TRBV7-2 CASSPRLAGGPTDEQYF TGTGCCAGCAGCCCCCGACTAGCGGGGGGGCCCACCGACGAGCAGTACTTC
TRBJ1-4 NA NA TRBV12-3/TRBV12-4 CASSQGREKLFF TGTGCCAGCAGTCAGGGAAGAGAAAAACTGTTTTTT
TRBJ2-2 TRBD1 NA TRBV7-2 CASNRGHANTGELFF TGTGCCAGCAACAGGGGGCATGCGAACACCGGGGAGCTGTTTTTT
TRBJ2-5 NA NA TRBV5-8 CASSFAGEETQYF TGTGCCAGCAGCTTTGCAGGGGAAGAGACCCAGTACTTC
TRBJ2-4 NA NA TRBV18 CASSPGSTNIQYF TGTGCCAGCTCACCCGGGTCAACTAACATTCAGTACTTC
TRBJ2-1 TRBD1 NA TRBV27 CASSRTGTGGIGNEQFF TGTGCCAGCAGTAGAACCGGGACAGGGGGCATCGGAAATGAGCAGTTCTTC
TRBJ1-2 NA NA TRBV12-3/TRBV12-4 CASRADTRGYTF TGTGCCAGCAGGGCGGACACTCGAGGCTACACCTTC
TRBJ1-6 TRBD1 NA TRBV5-6 CASSSLRQGDYNSPLHF TGTGCCAGCAGCTCCCTTAGGCAGGGGGACTATAATTCACCCCTCCACTTT
TRBJ2-3 TRBD2 NA TRBV5-4 CASRHLDSGGPSTDTQYF TGTGCCAGCAGACACCTCGATAGCGGGGGCCCTAGCACAGATACGCAGTATTTT
TRBJ1-1 NA NA TRBV5-4 CASSLAPGEAFF TGTGCCAGCAGCTTGGCCCCCGGTGAAGCTTTCTTT
TRBJ1-5 NA NA TRBV19 CASKYGDNQPQHF TGTGCCAGTAAGTACGGCGACAATCAGCCCCAGCATTTT
TRBJ1-2 TRBD1 few TRBV12-3/TRBV12-4 CASSTGQGYGYTF TGTGCCAGCAGTACTGGACAGGGTTATGGCTACACCTTC
TRBJ2-3 TRBD2 NA TRBV28 CASSPRGSGGAGDTQYF TGTGCCAGCAGTCCCCGGGGTAGCGGGGGGGCGGGAGATACGCAGTATTTT
TRBJ2-7 TRBD2 NA TRBV19 CATAPGGQLYEQYF TGTGCCACCGCGCCGGGAGGGCAACTCTACGAGCAGTACTTC
TRBJ2-1 NA NA TRBV7-3 CASSLMGSYNEQFF TGTGCCAGCAGCTTAATGGGGTCCTACAATGAGCAGTTCTTC
TRBJ1-3 NA NA TRBV11-2 CASSLDGNTIYF TGTGCCAGCAGCTTAGATGGAAACACCATATATTTT
TRBJ1-1 NA NA TRBV28 CASSSGSNTEAFF TGTGCCAGCAGTTCAGGGTCTAACACTGAAGCTTTCTTT
TRBJ2-3 NA NA TRBV4-2 CASSQDGLRTDTQYF TGTGCCAGCAGCCAAGATGGGCTTAGGACAGATACGCAGTATTTT
TRBJ2-5 NA NA TRBV6-6 CASSYSNREETQYF TGTGCCAGCAGTTACTCGAACAGAGAAGAGACCCAGTACTTC